This is a list of T cell receptor beta chains from one sample in a study of T cell changes during pregnancy in multiple sclerosis. Assay: immunoSEQ multiplex PCR; the TCRdb copy retains only in-frame clones and omits some. Of around 100,000 clones listed, 92% were seen once; the top ten hold approximately 2%. This specimen was peripheral blood, taken after pregnancy. The receptors were sampled from a female donor with multiple sclerosis, enrolled in a pregnancy study. Each CDR3 is given without its conserved first and last residue. The order of the fields is D gene, V gene, clone size, CDR3 protein. D genes are given only for firm matches. Size is stated for part of the rows, as once, few or many counts, or as a class when the clone is expanded.

d_gene: TRBD1
v_gene: TRBV6-6
abundance: .
CDR3aa: ASRRTGGLSEAF

d_gene: TRBD2
v_gene: TRBV28
abundance: .
CDR3aa: ASSLFGLAGNYEQY

d_gene: TRBD2
v_gene: TRBV29-1
abundance: once
CDR3aa: SVSGTSGRQAQY

d_gene: TRBD1
v_gene: TRBV30
abundance: .
CDR3aa: AWDRDRSFPRNSPLH

d_gene: .
v_gene: TRBV28
abundance: .
CDR3aa: ASSSPPGGNNQPQH

d_gene: .
v_gene: TRBV27
abundance: .
CDR3aa: ASSLSPWRADTYNEQF

d_gene: .
v_gene: TRBV7-3
abundance: .
CDR3aa: ASRLTVSGANVLT

d_gene: TRBD1
v_gene: TRBV2
abundance: .
CDR3aa: ASSPGTGGVTEAF

d_gene: TRBD1
v_gene: TRBV28
abundance: once
CDR3aa: ASSLIGSQRRQGTQY

d_gene: .
v_gene: TRBV5-1
abundance: .
CDR3aa: ASSLGTGSYNEQF

d_gene: TRBD1
v_gene: TRBV11-3
abundance: .
CDR3aa: ASSARTGEETQY

d_gene: TRBD2
v_gene: TRBV5-1
abundance: .
CDR3aa: ASSPSGGSYEQY

d_gene: .
v_gene: TRBV21-1
abundance: .
CDR3aa: ASSVRDRVGWSNQPQH

d_gene: TRBD1
v_gene: TRBV30
abundance: .
CDR3aa: AWTPGQGIETQY

d_gene: TRBD1
v_gene: TRBV29-1
abundance: .
CDR3aa: SVRLGTGNGEQY

d_gene: TRBD1
v_gene: TRBV7-7
abundance: .
CDR3aa: ASSPMTGSEQY

d_gene: .
v_gene: TRBV19
abundance: .
CDR3aa: ASSIDSQETQY

d_gene: .
v_gene: TRBV6-5
abundance: .
CDR3aa: ASRLGLSNTGELF

d_gene: .
v_gene: TRBV7-9
abundance: once
CDR3aa: ASSLGDGELF

d_gene: .
v_gene: TRBV11-3
abundance: .
CDR3aa: ASSLKGDTYEQY

d_gene: TRBD2
v_gene: TRBV5-1
abundance: .
CDR3aa: ASSSGLAGLQTQY

d_gene: .
v_gene: TRBV27
abundance: .
CDR3aa: ASSHTDTQY

d_gene: TRBD1
v_gene: TRBV7-2
abundance: .
CDR3aa: ASSRGRQGYNSPLH

d_gene: .
v_gene: TRBV6-5
abundance: .
CDR3aa: ASRLDSSNQPQH

d_gene: TRBD1
v_gene: TRBV2
abundance: once
CDR3aa: ASSRQGAANEKLF

d_gene: TRBD2
v_gene: TRBV6-4
abundance: .
CDR3aa: ASSDSPLVAGGGEQF

d_gene: .
v_gene: TRBV2
abundance: once
CDR3aa: ASSGYRTELANYGYT

d_gene: .
v_gene: TRBV27
abundance: .
CDR3aa: ASSLSDLVPFSGELF

d_gene: TRBD1
v_gene: TRBV30
abundance: .
CDR3aa: AWSSSPRGSPLH

d_gene: TRBD1
v_gene: TRBV5-5
abundance: .
CDR3aa: ASSGGQGASGYT

d_gene: .
v_gene: TRBV6-5
abundance: .
CDR3aa: ASRGWRGNTGELF

d_gene: .
v_gene: TRBV28
abundance: .
CDR3aa: ASSRLSMNTEAF

d_gene: TRBD2
v_gene: TRBV28
abundance: .
CDR3aa: ASSLLAGTDTQY

d_gene: TRBD2
v_gene: TRBV9
abundance: .
CDR3aa: ASSVAGALAGVSDTQY

d_gene: TRBD2
v_gene: TRBV11-2
abundance: .
CDR3aa: ASSILGGAYNEQF

d_gene: TRBD1
v_gene: TRBV7-8
abundance: few
CDR3aa: ASSSDRGLDSPLH

d_gene: .
v_gene: TRBV7-9
abundance: .
CDR3aa: ASSLGRGNTEAF

d_gene: .
v_gene: TRBV9
abundance: .
CDR3aa: ASSGNTGFGTEAF

d_gene: .
v_gene: TRBV5-6
abundance: once
CDR3aa: ASLAGLNTEAF

d_gene: TRBD2
v_gene: TRBV29-1
abundance: .
CDR3aa: SVGTSGGNTDTQY

d_gene: TRBD2
v_gene: TRBV15
abundance: .
CDR3aa: ATSRDVGLWSGSRYEQF

d_gene: TRBD1
v_gene: TRBV28
abundance: once
CDR3aa: ASGSRTQGAHGYT

d_gene: TRBD2
v_gene: TRBV11-3
abundance: .
CDR3aa: ASSLPSGGAGEQF

d_gene: .
v_gene: TRBV7-9
abundance: .
CDR3aa: ASSLFIREHETQY

d_gene: .
v_gene: TRBV27
abundance: .
CDR3aa: ASSLRRSNEKLF

d_gene: TRBD2
v_gene: TRBV19
abundance: .
CDR3aa: ASSIESGRAGETQY